Each of the 20 T cell receptor beta chains below was sequenced from the same sample in a study of post-analysis software for immune sequencing data. What these receptors recognize is not known. Study-level points and caveats: Five or six TRBV segments were more frequent in patients than controls; TRBV5-6, TRBV5-1 and TRBV20-1 belonged to this group.

Unique molecular identifiers tagged the TCR beta cDNA libraries. MiXCR was run by TCRdb on the PCR reads, yielding one entry per CDR3 protein. The sample has some 700,000 distinct CDR3 sequences; roughly three fifths are singletons. The sequencing sample was made of blood. These receptors all stem from a girl aged 2 to 9 with multiple sclerosis.

The J gene is TRBJ2-4, the V gene TRBV5-1; 7 bases are shared with TRBD2. This CDR3 has 17 amino acids. With V trimmed by 1 base and J by 0 bases, 7 bases remained unmatched. The V gene's germline CDR1 is SGHRS and CDR2 YFSETQ. This chain's CDR3 is CASSLLASGLAKNIQYF. CDR3 DNA sequence: TGCGCCAGCAGCTTGTTGGCTAGCGGTCTAGCCAAAAACATTCAGTACTTC.

There are a few counts of this clonotype. The gene calls are TRBV5-6 and TRBJ2-7; no definite D call. Germline loops: CDR1 SGHDT, CDR2 YYEEEE. This CDR3 is 12 amino acids long. Trimming took 3 bases from V and 5 from J, leaving 9 bases between them. This CDR3 reads CASSSSQNEQYF. The CDR3 coding sequence is TGTGCCAGCAGCTCTTCCCAAAACGAGCAGTACTTC.

This clonotype was detected only a few times. This chain connects TRBV20-1 to TRBJ2-1; no clear D gene. V lost 3 bases and J 9 bases, leaving 12 bases between the germline ends. CDR3 length: 12 amino acids. Germline V gene lookup returns CDR1 DFQATT and CDR2 SNEGSKA (reference sequence). CDR3 in DNA: TGCAGTGCTAGGCCCCCTACCTCTGAGCAGTTCTTC. It encodes CSARPPTSEQFF.

This chain links TRBV6-2 or TRBV6-3 with TRBJ2-3; 10 nucleotides agree with TRBD2. The germline CDR1 and CDR2 sequences are MNHEY and SVGEGT. V gave up 4 bases and J gave up 4 bases; unmatched junction bases: 5. The CDR3 is made up of 15 amino acids. Here the CDR3 DNA reads TGTGCCAGCAGTTCGCCGGGACTAGCGTCAGATACGCAGTATTTT. It translates to CASSSPGLASDTQYF.

This clonotype turned up a few times. The CDR3 nucleotides are TGTGCCAGTCGGGGCACCGGGACTGTGACGTTCTTC. Its protein is CASRGTGTVTFF. The genes are TRBV2 and TRBJ2-1, with D perhaps TRBD2 (6 bases). Trimming shortened V by 9 bases and J by 15 bases, and 21 bases separated the two germline ends. Germline V CDR1 and CDR2: SNHLY, FYNNEI. The CDR3 spans 12 residues.

The V gene is TRBV3-1, the J gene TRBJ2-7, with D unresolved. Germline CDR1 LGHDT, CDR2 YNNKEL (reference sequence). Between the trimmed V and J ends, which lost 2 bases and 6 bases, there was a span of 8 bases. This CDR3 has 12 residues. CDR3 coding DNA: TGTGCCAGCAGCCAAAGGGTGGGCGAGCAGTACTTC. Amino acid sequence: CASSQRVGEQYF.

The rearrangement joins TRBV20-1 to TRBJ2-1; D is unclear. Trimming removed 4 bases from V and 0 bases from J, with 10 bases in between. The germline V gene encodes CDR1 DFQATT and CDR2 SNEGSKA (reference sequence). The CDR3 length is 14 residues. The CDR3 sequence is CSATDPRSYNEQFF. In DNA, the CDR3 is TGCAGTGCTACGGACCCCCGCTCCTACAATGAGCAGTTCTTC.

The chain employs TRBV7-9 and TRBJ1-5; D ambiguous. V was pared by 6 bases and J by 1 base, with 13 bases between. The germline gives CDR1 SEHNR, CDR2 FQNEAQ (reference sequence). The CDR3 spans 15 residues. The CDR3 spells CASSPGWVSNQPQHF. Here the CDR3 DNA reads TGTGCCAGCAGTCCCGGCTGGGTAAGCAATCAGCCCCAGCATTTT. The full variable domain, rest sourced from reference TRBV7-9 and TRBJ1-5, is DTGVSQNPRHKITKRGQNVTFRCDPISEHNRLYWYRQTLGQGPEFLTYFQNEAQLEKSRLLSDRFSAERPKGSFSTLEIQRTEQGDSAMYLCASSPGWVSNQPQHFGDGTRLSIL.

The chain is built from TRBV4-2 and TRBJ1-2; perhaps TRBD1 as D (5 bases). The germline V and J ends were trimmed by 0 bases and 2 bases, with 10 bases remaining between them. Germline V gives CDR1 LGHNA, CDR2 YNFKEQ. This CDR3 contains 15 residues. The CDR3 DNA is TGTGCCAGCAGCCAAGATAATGCAGGGAACTATGGCTACACCTTC. Translated: CASSQDNAGNYGYTF.

J is TRBJ2-7 and V is TRBV23-1; D may be TRBD1 (6 bases). TRBV23-1 carries the ORF label, with uncertain function. CDR3 length: 15 amino acids. The V end lost 4 bases, the J end lost 4 bases, and 17 bases lay between the germline ends. CDR3 amino acids: CASSRETGTSYEQYF. CDR3 nucleotides: TGCGCCAGCAGTCGAGAGACAGGAACCTCATACGAGCAGTACTTC.

This clonotype has just a few counts. This chain links TRBV5-4 with TRBJ2-7; 9 nucleotides line up with TRBD1. This CDR3 is built from 14 residues. Germline V gives CDR1 SGHNT, CDR2 YYREEE (reference sequence). V shed 0 bases and J 5 bases; nucleotides not matched to a gene: 3. In DNA form, the CDR3 reads TGTGCCAGCAGCTTGGACAGGGGGCAGGACGAGCAGTACTTC. Amino acid sequence: CASSLDRGQDEQYF.

This rearrangement joins TRBV5-1 to TRBJ1-3; 8 bases align to TRBD1. The germline gives CDR1 SGHRS, CDR2 YFSETQ. This CDR3 comprises 13 residues. Unmatched junction bases numbered 4, after V lost 7 bases and J lost 4 bases. The CDR3 sequence is CASRTGRGNTIYF. The CDR3 DNA is TGCGCCAGCCGGACAGGGAGAGGAAACACCATATATTTT.

The gene calls are TRBV25-1 and TRBJ2-3; 10 bases are a match to TRBD2. The CDR3 is 16 amino acids. Germline V gene sequence: CDR1 MGHDK, CDR2 SYGVNS. Germline trimming cut 1 base from V and 6 bases from J; bases unmatched to any gene: 7. In DNA, the CDR3 is TGTGCCAGCAGTGAATGGAGCGGGGGGGCCAAGGATACGCAGTATTTT. Encoded protein: CASSEWSGGAKDTQYF.

This clonotype was seen a single time. The CDR3 nucleotides read TGTGCCAGCAGGCTCCGGGACGGATCCTACGAGCAGTACTTC. Translation gives CASRLRDGSYEQYF. The chain is built from TRBV12-3 or TRBV12-4 and TRBJ2-7, with D perhaps being TRBD1 or TRBD2 (5 bases each). CDR3 length: 14 residues. V lost 6 bases and J lost 1, with 13 bases in between.

V is TRBV28 and J is TRBJ2-7, with 10 bases that match TRBD1. Germline CDR1 and CDR2: MDHEN and SYDVKM. The J segment lost 5 bases and the V segment lost 3 bases, leaving 7 bases of the junction unmatched. CDR3 length: 15 residues. The CDR3 DNA is TGTGCCAGCAGTTTGTGGGGGACAGGGGCCCACGAGCAGTACTTC. It yields the protein CASSLWGTGAHEQYF.

The V gene is TRBV7-9, the J gene TRBJ2-3; D not certain. Deletions cut 1 base from V and 2 bases from J, with 7 bases between. The CDR3 runs to 14 residues. Per the germline V gene, CDR1 is SEHNR and CDR2 is FQNEAQ (reference sequence). The CDR3 DNA reads TGTGCCAGCAGCTTAGGGCAGTACACAGATACGCAGTATTTT. This gives the protein CASSLGQYTDTQYF.

The chain carries TRBV3-1 and TRBJ2-2; D ambiguous. The CDR3 is 13 amino acids. Germline lookup yields CDR1 LGHDT and CDR2 YNNKEL (reference sequence). The germline V and J ends were trimmed by 4 bases and 4 bases, with 7 bases remaining between them. CDR3 nucleotides: TGTGCCAGCAGCCTGCTATCCACCGGGGAGCTGTTTTTT. Amino acids: CASSLLSTGELFF.

This clonotype was observed once. This sequence joins TRBV7-6 and TRBJ1-1; D uncertain. This CDR3 contains 15 residues. With 5 bases removed from V and 6 bases from J, the gap between germline ends came to 19 bases. Germline values: CDR1 SGHVS, CDR2 FNYEAQ. This CDR3 is CASSPPGRSGAEAFF. The CDR3 DNA reads as TGTGCCAGCAGCCCACCGGGCCGGAGCGGGGCTGAAGCTTTCTTT.

Of note for this clonotype: The junction and the germline gene differ at one end; a read error may be behind it. J is TRBJ2-7 and V is TRBV4-1, with 8 nucleotides matching TRBD1. Looked up from germline, CDR1 is MGHRA and CDR2 is YSYEKL. The CDR3 has 18 residues. CDR3 sequence (DNA): TGCGCCAGCAGCCAAATGACAGGGGAAGGTGTGGGGTCCTACGGGCAGTACTTC. Translating gives CASSQMTGEGVGSYGQYF.

On this clonotype itself: This may stem from a read error, because a much larger clone lies one nucleotide away. The CDR3 end shows no conserved phenylalanine or tryptophan, and so a read error is likely. This sequence joins TRBV7-2 and TRBJ2-1, with D tentatively TRBD1 (8 bases). This CDR3 contains 14 residues. Germline V gene data show CDR1 as SGHTA and CDR2 as FQGNSA. Trimming took off 1 base at V and 7 bases at J, with 11 bases between the two ends. The CDR3 protein is CASSLDRGGNEQFL. DNA of the CDR3: TGTGCCAGCAGCTTAGACAGGGGGGGAAATGAGCAGTTCTTA.